This TCR beta chain emerged from a study of cytomegalovirus exposure and HLA in healthy donors. There are 15 residues in the CDR3. The junction had 5 bases not matched to a gene; V was cut back by 1 base and J by 6 bases. Germline values: CDR1 SGDLS, CDR2 YYNGEE. Nominally healthy donors were sampled, though unrecorded immune exposures were likely. A multiplex PCR was run with 60 Vbeta primers and 13 Jbeta primers. Using immunoSEQ multiplex PCR, the repertoire was profiled, and TCRdb retains in-frame clones only, with some absent. The top ten hold around 1.3% of the sample, which has approximately 150,000 clones, 70% to 80% seen once. Comment on this clone: Its antigen is not known.

Study-wide results and caveats: TCR beta sequences numbering around 15,000 were associated with HLA alleles at 0.05 false discovery rate in a later analysis. Excluded were some V segments that proved indistinguishable, including TRBV6-2 and TRBV6-3.

This chain joins TRBV9 and TRBJ1-4, with TRBD1 matching 8 bases. Sequenced material: PBMCs. The TCR originated in a woman aged 45-60 years in good health and CMV-seronegative. DNA of the CDR3: TGTGCCAGCAGCGTATCCCACAGGGGGGATGAAAAACTGTTTTTT. Its translation: CASSVSHRGDEKLFF.